Following are 6 T cell receptor beta chains from one sample sequenced in a study of identical twins. One entry per CDR3 protein results from TCRdb running MiXCR on the 5' RACE reads. The repertoire holds around 280,000 distinct CDR3 sequences, with more than 6.5% as singletons. This same sample was also part of a study on yellow fever vaccine responses in identical twins.

Sequencing input: memory (CD45RO+) T cells sorted from blood. Source of these receptors: a woman under 30 in good health.

This clonotype was counted at least ten times. The J gene is TRBJ2-5, the V gene TRBV7-2; 8 bases line up with TRBD1. This CDR3 region has 15 residues. V lost 3 bases to trimming and J lost 5 bases; unmatched junction nucleotides: 8. Germline V gives CDR1 SGHTA, CDR2 FQGNSA. In DNA form, the CDR3 reads TGTGCCAGCAGCTTGATCCAGGGGGCAGGGGAGACCCAGTACTTC. Protein: CASSLIQGAGETQYF. The entire variable domain, with the rest obtained from reference TRBV7-2 and TRBJ2-5, is as follows: GAGVSQSPSNKVTEKGKDVELRCDPISGHTALYWYRQSLGQGLEFLIYFQGNSAPDKSGLPSDRFSAERTGGSVSTLTIQRTQQEDSAVYLCASSLIQGAGETQYFGPGTRLLVL.

This clonotype was observed a few times. V gene TRBV6-5 combines with J gene TRBJ2-1, with 11 bases lining up with TRBD1. CDR1 is MNHEY and CDR2 is SVGAGI in the germline V gene. After removal of 0 bases from V and 9 bases from J, the junction contained 4 bases not matched to a gene. The CDR3 length is 15 residues. The CDR3 bases are TGTGCCAGCAGTTACTCCGGGACAGGGGGTAGTGAGCAGTTCTTC. This sequence encodes CASSYSGTGGSEQFF.

This clonotype has only a few counts. The gene calls are TRBV2 and TRBJ2-7, with 9 bases that match TRBD1. CDR1 is SNHLY, CDR2 FYNNEI, per germline. V dropped 6 bases and J dropped 2; count of bases not matched to a gene: 8. CDR3 size: 15 residues. The CDR3 sequence is CASSELRTGAYEQYF. DNA of the CDR3: TGTGCCAGCAGCGAACTACGGACAGGGGCCTACGAGCAGTACTTC.

At least ten counts were recorded for this clonotype. The CDR3 coding sequence is TGTGCCAGCAGTCAACAGGGTATGAACACCGGGGAGCTGTTTTTT. It is translated as CASSQQGMNTGELFF. The J gene is TRBJ2-2, the V gene TRBV12-3 or TRBV12-4; D is possibly TRBD1 (6 bases). V was pared by 5 bases and J by 1 base, with 11 bases between. This CDR3 is 15 amino acids long.

This clonotype was found a few times. The chain couples TRBV29-1 to TRBJ1-2; 12 positions match TRBD1. The CDR3 covers 16 residues. V was pared by 4 bases and J by 0 bases, with 6 bases of the junction left unmatched. Germline V lookup: CDR1 SQVTM, CDR2 ANQGSEA. DNA for the CDR3: TGCAGCGTTGCTCCGGGACAGGGGGCTACTAACTATGGCTACACCTTC. Translated, it gives CSVAPGQGATNYGYTF.

This chain connects TRBV5-1 to TRBJ1-1, with 8 bases lining up with TRBD1. Per germline, CDR1 SGHRS and CDR2 YFSETQ. J lost 2 bases, V lost 4 bases, and 10 bases had no gene match. The CDR3 sequence is 16 residues long. The DNA for the CDR3 is TGCGCCAGCAGCCTCGGACAGGGTGGAAGAAACACTGAAGCTTTCTTT. Residues: CASSLGQGGRNTEAFF.